One and the same sample provided the 17 T cell receptor beta chains below, sequenced in a study of T cell responses to AZD1222 COVID-19 vaccine. TCRdb's copy holds only in-frame clones and misses some; the assay was immunoSEQ multiplex PCR. This sample yields tens of thousands of clones, of which over 60% are seen a single time; 27% belongs to the top ten. The sequencing here drew on peripheral blood, taken 28 days after the second dose of the MenACWY control vaccine. These receptors all stem from an adult who received the MenACWY meningococcal vaccine as a control.

This chain connects TRBV2 to TRBJ2-7; D uncertain. This CDR3 is 11 amino acids long. Trimming removed 6 bases at V and 2 bases at J, with 5 bases between. The germline gives CDR1 SNHLY, CDR2 FYNNEI. CDR3 nucleotide sequence: TGTGCCAGCAGGGGGACCTACGAGCAGTACTTC. Its translation is CASRGTYEQYF.

This clone was picked up many times. The genes are TRBV4-1 and TRBJ2-1, with D perhaps matching TRBD2 (5 bases). Germline CDR1 MGHRA, CDR2 YSYEKL. The CDR3 contains 13 residues. Trimming pared 0 bases from V and 9 bases from J, leaving 9 bases between. CDR3 bases: TGCGCCAGCAGCCAAGACGAGGGTAGTGAGCAGTTCTTC. Translation gives CASSQDEGSEQFF.

V gene TRBV7-2 combines with J gene TRBJ1-2; possibly TRBD1 for D (5 bases). V lost 0 bases and J 3 bases, leaving 14 bases between the germline ends. The CDR3 sequence is 16 residues long. Germline values: CDR1 SGHTA, CDR2 FQGNSA. CDR3 residues: CASSLAGGLGYYGYTF. CDR3 DNA sequence: TGTGCCAGCAGCTTAGCGGGGGGATTGGGGTACTATGGCTACACCTTC.

This chain links TRBV27 with TRBJ2-2; 7 nucleotides line up with TRBD1. This CDR3 is 16 amino acids long. The V segment lost 6 bases and the J segment 0 bases; nucleotides outside the gene matches: 7. CDR1 and CDR2 (germline): MNHEY, SMNVEV (reference sequence). The CDR3 DNA reads TGTGCCAGCAGCCAACAGGGGTCAGCGAACACCGGGGAGCTGTTTTTT. This encodes CASSQQGSANTGELFF.

This chain's CDR3 is CASSTRTAGETQYF. CDR3 DNA sequence: TGCGCCAGCAGCACACGGACGGCTGGAGAGACCCAGTACTTC. The chain carries TRBV5-1 and TRBJ2-5; D call uncertain. CDR3 length: 14 residues. The germline CDR1 and CDR2 sequences are SGHRS and YFSETQ. Trimming cost V 4 bases and J 4 bases, with 14 bases left between them.

This clone has a single count. J is TRBJ2-7 and V is TRBV5-8; TRBD1 aligns across 7 bases. Trimming took 3 bases from V and 6 from J; bases not matched to a gene: 9. This CDR3 has 14 residues. In germline, CDR1 is SGHTS, CDR2 YDEGEE. This chain's CDR3 is CASSYPTGVREQYF. Written as DNA, the CDR3 is TGTGCCAGCAGCTATCCCACAGGGGTTCGCGAGCAGTACTTC.

The rearrangement uses TRBV12-3 or TRBV12-4 and TRBJ2-7, with D hard to call. V was pared by 5 bases and J by 0 bases, with 8 bases between. This CDR3 comprises 13 residues. The CDR3 sequence: CASSLTSSYEQYF. In DNA, the CDR3 is TGTGCCAGCAGTCTCACAAGCTCCTACGAGCAGTACTTC.

J is TRBJ1-2 and V is TRBV11-2, with TRBD1 as a possible D gene (5 bases). Germline assignment: CDR1 SGHAT and CDR2 FQNNGV. The CDR3 spans 16 residues. The V end lost 0 bases, the J end lost 2 bases, and 13 bases lay between the germline ends. The CDR3 is CASSLDVQRGNYGYTF. DNA for the CDR3: TGTGCCAGCAGCTTAGACGTCCAGCGGGGGAACTATGGCTACACCTTC.

The chain is built from TRBV21-1 and TRBJ1-5; the table's D call TRBD1 went unverified against the DNA. TRBV21-1 represents a pseudogene. The CDR3 length is 16 residues. CDR3 coding DNA: TGTGCCAGCAGCAAAGGACAGGGTTACGGCAATCAGCCCCAGCATTTT. Protein: CASSKGQGYGNQPQHF.

The gene calls are TRBV13 and TRBJ2-5; the D gene is possibly TRBD2 (5 bases). This CDR3 is built from 14 residues. Germline lookup yields CDR1 PRHDT and CDR2 FYEKMQ (reference sequence). Trimming pared 2 bases from V and 7 bases from J, leaving 14 bases between. CDR3 bases: TGTGCCAGCAGCTTATTCGGGGTCCGAGGGACCCAGTACTTC. Its protein product is CASSLFGVRGTQYF.

This CDR3 reads CASSPHRDWGYTF. The CDR3 coding sequence is TGTGCCAGCAGTCCCCATAGGGATTGGGGCTACACCTTC. The chain has TRBV27 and TRBJ1-2; the D is unclear. Per the germline V gene, CDR1 is MNHEY and CDR2 is SMNVEV (reference sequence). V gave up 5 bases and J gave up 8 bases, with 15 bases separating them. The CDR3 totals 13 residues.

In regard to this clone: The junction differs from germline at one of its ends, possibly a read error. The chain links TRBV7-7 to TRBJ2-2, with D perhaps matching TRBD1 or TRBD2 (5 bases each). The germline V gene encodes CDR1 SSHAT and CDR2 FNYEAQ (reference sequence). The CDR3 is made up of 15 amino acids. The chain's CDR3 is CASSLEVGATGELFF. Written as DNA, the CDR3 is TGTGCTAGCAGCTTAGAGGTCGGGGCCACCGGGGAGCTGTTTTTT.

This sequence joins TRBV18 and TRBJ1-1, with D possibly matching TRBD1 (5 bases). Germline V gene sequence: CDR1 KGHSH, CDR2 LQKENI. The CDR3 has 14 amino acids. V lost 5 bases, J lost 0 bases, and 10 bases lay in between. CDR3 region: CASSEGRMNTEAFF. The CDR3, as DNA: TGTGCCAGCTCAGAGGGGCGTATGAACACTGAAGCTTTCTTT. Variable domain in full (rest from reference TRBV18 and TRBJ1-1): NAGVMQNPRHLVRRRGQEARLRCSPMKGHSHVYWYRQLPEEGLKFMVYLQKENIIDESGMPKERFSAEFPKEGPSILRIQQVVRGDSAAYFCASSEGRMNTEAFFGQGTRLTVV.

The gene calls are TRBV2 and TRBJ2-3, with a tentative D call TRBD2 (6 bases). This CDR3 region has 14 residues. CDR1 and CDR2 from the germline V gene are SNHLY and FYNNEI. V lost 11 bases and J 1 base, leaving 16 bases between the germline ends. The chain's CDR3 is CAGGMLSGTDTQYF. DNA for the CDR3: TGTGCCGGGGGGATGCTTTCGGGCACAGATACGCAGTATTTT.

This clone was seen once. The chain carries TRBV27 and TRBJ1-4, with 9 bases matching TRBD1. CDR1 is MNHEY and CDR2 is SMNVEV in the germline V gene (reference sequence). The CDR3 is 16 amino acids. With V trimmed by 2 bases and J by 10 bases, 11 bases remained unmatched. The DNA of the CDR3 is TGTGCCAGCAGTTTAAGACTGCCGGGACAGGGCGGAAAACTGTTTTTT. Translated, it gives CASSLRLPGQGGKLFF.

This chain connects TRBV18 to TRBJ1-1; D might be TRBD1 (5 bases). Germline CDR1 and CDR2: KGHSH and LQKENI. V was clipped by 3 bases and J by 11 bases, with 22 bases between them. The CDR3 contains 15 residues. As DNA, the CDR3 is TGTGCCAGCTCACCCTCGGGACTCCGTTACGACAAGGCTTTCTTT. Its protein product is CASSPSGLRYDKAFF. The full variable domain, its missing parts supplied by reference TRBV18 and TRBJ1-1, is NAGVMQNPRHLVRRRGQEARLRCSPMKGHSHVYWYRQLPEEGLKFMVYLQKENIIDESGMPKERFSAEFPKEGPSILRIQQVVRGDSAAYFCASSPSGLRYDKAFFGQGTRLTVV.

The sample holds one count of this clone. The gene calls are TRBV7-6 and TRBJ1-1; TRBD1 agrees at 9 bases. Trimming cost V 1 base and J 3 bases; bases outside gene matches: 3. CDR1 and CDR2 from the germline V gene are SGHVS and FNYEAQ. The CDR3 runs 15 residues. CDR3 sequence (DNA): TGTGCCAGCAGCTTAGGGACAGGGGCCCACACTGAAGCTTTCTTT. Its translation is CASSLGTGAHTEAFF. The full variable domain, with the rest looked up from reference TRBV7-6 and TRBJ1-1, is GAGVSQSPRYKVTKRGQDVALRCDPISGHVSLYWYRQALGQGPEFLTYFNYEAQQDKSGLPNDRFSAERPEGSISTLTIQRTEQRDSAMYRCASSLGTGAHTEAFFGQGTRLTVV.